Below are 6 T cell receptor beta chains sequenced from a single sample in a study of T cells in localized non-small cell lung cancer. The data were produced by immunoSEQ multiplex PCR, yet TCRdb's version contains in-frame clones alone and is incomplete. The sample has about 29,000 clones, around 89% seen once; the top ten hold about 9.3%. The sequences come from peripheral blood, collected before any cancer treatment. The receptor set was obtained from a woman aged 35-75 years with stage I lung adenocarcinoma.

The chain has TRBV11-2 and TRBJ2-3, with 7 nucleotides matching TRBD2. J was trimmed by 4 bases and V by 2 bases; bases with no gene match: 9. In germline, CDR1 is SGHAT, CDR2 FQNNGV. This CDR3 spans 16 amino acids. The CDR3 is CASSLPTSREADTQYF. DNA of the CDR3: TGTGCCAGCAGCTTACCGACTAGCCGGGAGGCAGATACGCAGTATTTT.

This rearrangement joins TRBV9 to TRBJ2-5, with 14 bases identical to TRBD2. The ends lost 5 bases at V and 0 bases at J; junction bases unmatched: 12. Germline CDR1 and CDR2: SGDLS and YYNGEE. This CDR3 has 19 residues. The CDR3 reads CASSTGLAGGIGNQETQYF. Here the CDR3 DNA reads TGTGCCAGCAGTACCGGACTAGCGGGAGGAATAGGGAACCAAGAGACCCAGTACTTC.

This sequence joins TRBV19 and TRBJ1-2; no clear D gene. The germline V gene has CDR1 LNHDA and CDR2 SQIVND (reference sequence). Between the trimmed V and J ends, which lost 7 bases and 2 bases, there was a span of 11 bases. The CDR3 covers 13 residues. The CDR3 nucleotides read TGTGCCAGTAATGTGGGAGTAAACTATGGCTACACCTTC. Translated: CASNVGVNYGYTF.

The rearrangement uses TRBV27 and TRBJ2-2, with D unresolved. CDR1 MNHEY and CDR2 SMNVEV come from the germline V gene (reference sequence). CDR3 length equals 14 residues. Trimming took 5 bases from V and 1 from J, leaving 8 bases between them. CDR3 residues: CASSQSVNTGELFF. In nucleotides, the CDR3 is TGTGCCAGCAGTCAGTCGGTGAACACCGGGGAGCTGTTTTTT.

This clone was seen a single time. The CDR3 region is CSVNSGGSGTQYF. CDR3 sequence (DNA): TGCAGCGTTAATAGCGGGGGCTCAGGTACGCAGTATTTT. The rearrangement links TRBV29-1 to TRBJ2-3; TRBD2 agrees at 9 bases. The length of the CDR3 is 13 residues. J lost 8 bases, V lost 5 bases, and 8 bases had no gene match. Germline CDR1 and CDR2: SQVTM and ANQGSEA.

This sequence joins TRBV27 and TRBJ2-3; TRBD2 matches at 13 bases. Germline V CDR1 and CDR2: MNHEY, SMNVEV (reference sequence). J gave up 7 bases and V 5 bases, and 9 bases lay outside the gene matches. This CDR3 region has 16 residues. CDR3 in amino acids: CASSPTRTSGSNTQYF. CDR3 sequence (DNA): TGTGCCAGCAGTCCCACCAGGACTAGCGGGAGTAATACGCAGTATTTT.